This T cell receptor beta chain stems from a study of blood T cell repertoires in COVID-19. Turning to the study itself: Acute-phase and convalescent COVID-19 samples originated in the United States, Italy and Spain. From T cells, B-cell-depleted T cells, or PBMCs came the material, which was cDNA or gDNA.

In the original analysis: Nucleated cell counts were estimated from reference gene primer amplification. Assay used: immunoSEQ multiplex PCR; TCRdb lists only in-frame clones, some missing. Clone size and V and J calls were adopted from that table, with D and trimming inferred from the DNA. The table lists 100,000 to 130,000 clones, 85% to 95% of them singletons. With V trimmed by 3 bases and J by 6 bases, 12 bases remained unmatched. The CDR3 length is 17 residues. From germline, CDR1 is SGDLS and CDR2 YYNGEE. The sequence was obtained from a woman under 40 with acute or convalescent COVID-19. V usage is TRBV9 and J usage is TRBJ1-6; 7 nucleotides line up with TRBD1. Sequences were obtained from peripheral blood. This CDR3 reads CASSERGLTGSNSPLHF. In nucleotides, the CDR3 is TGTGCCAGCAGCGAGAGGGGGCTGACAGGGAGTAATTCACCCCTCCACTTT.